What follows are 11 T cell receptor beta chains derived from one specimen sequenced in a study of cytomegalovirus exposure and HLA in healthy donors. PCR involved 60 Vbeta and 13 Jbeta primers. The method was immunoSEQ multiplex PCR; TCRdb's version includes in-frame clones alone and lacks a portion of them. The data show about 82,000 clones, with 9.5% to 13% seen just once and approximately 24% held by the top ten. The material sequenced was PBMCs. The source of these receptors is a man aged 55 to 70 in good health and CMV-seropositive.

This clone was seen a handful of times. This chain uses TRBV9 with TRBJ1-2; D not resolved. The CDR3 totals 15 residues. Germline V gene data show CDR1 as SGDLS and CDR2 as YYNGEE. Trimming left V 0 bases short and J 0 bases short, with 9 bases between. CDR3 sequence (DNA): TGTGCCAGCAGCGTAGGATGGAGTACTAACTATGGCTACACCTTC. This codes for CASSVGWSTNYGYTF.

Only a few counts were recorded for this clone. This chain uses TRBV15 with TRBJ2-7, with TRBD2 as a possible D gene (7 bases). CDR1 and CDR2 from the germline V gene are LNHNV and YYDKDF (reference sequence). The CDR3 has 18 residues. V lost 0 bases and J lost 4, with 22 bases in between. The chain's CDR3 is CATSRDVGAGVRGYEQYF. In nucleotides, the CDR3 is TGTGCCACCAGCAGAGATGTGGGGGCGGGAGTTCGGGGATACGAGCAGTACTTC.

The gene calls are TRBV18 and TRBJ2-7, with 9 bases aligning to TRBD2. The length of the CDR3 is 19 residues. Looked up from germline, CDR1 is KGHSH and CDR2 is LQKENI. The V gene end was trimmed by 0 bases and the J gene end by 1 base; junction bases not matched to a gene: 13. CDR3 sequence: CASSPPTGGRAGSSYEQYF. CDR3 nucleotide sequence: TGTGCCAGCTCACCACCAACAGGCGGGAGGGCCGGGAGTTCCTACGAGCAGTACTTC. Drawing the rest from reference TRBV18 and TRBJ2-7, the complete variable domain is NAGVMQNPRHLVRRRGQEARLRCSPMKGHSHVYWYRQLPEEGLKFMVYLQKENIIDESGMPKERFSAEFPKEGPSILRIQQVVRGDSAAYFCASSPPTGGRAGSSYEQYFGPGTRLTVT.

The chain employs TRBV15 and TRBJ2-7; 9 bases map to TRBD2. Losses at the gene ends were 3 bases for V and 4 bases for J; bases not matched to a gene: 13. Germline V gene lookup returns CDR1 LNHNV and CDR2 YYDKDF (reference sequence). This CDR3 has 17 residues. For the CDR3, the DNA is TGTGCCACCAGCAGGAGTTGGGCTAGCGGGACCGGTTACGAGCAGTACTTC. Translating it yields CATSRSWASGTGYEQYF. Variable domain in full (rest from reference TRBV15 and TRBJ2-7): DAMVIQNPRYQVTQFGKPVTLSCSQTLNHNVMYWYQQKSSQAPKLLFHYYDKDFNNEADTPDNFQSRRPNTSFCFLDIRSPGLGDTAMYLCATSRSWASGTGYEQYFGPGTRLTVT.

The CDR3 here is CASADSLSSGNTIYF. The DNA of the CDR3 is TGTGCCAGCGCTGACAGCCTTAGCTCCGGAAACACCATATATTTT. The chain carries TRBV6-1 and TRBJ1-3, with D perhaps TRBD1 (5 bases). Germline V lookup: CDR1 MNHNS, CDR2 SASEGT. Trimming shortened V by 8 bases and J by 4 bases, and 18 bases separated the two germline ends. The CDR3 consists of 15 residues.

The V gene is TRBV4-1, the J gene TRBJ2-6, with D possibly TRBD1 on 5 matching bases. The germline V and J ends were trimmed by 4 bases and 0 bases, with 16 bases remaining between them. The CDR3 runs to 18 residues. Germline V gene sequence: CDR1 MGHRA, CDR2 YSYEKL. The CDR3 DNA sequence: TGCGCCAGCAGCCCGTACAGGATAATTGCCTCTGGGGCCAACGTCCTGACTTTC. It yields the protein CASSPYRIIASGANVLTF.

This rearrangement joins TRBV28 to TRBJ1-5, with D tentatively TRBD1 (6 bases). The germline V gene has CDR1 MDHEN and CDR2 SYDVKM. The length of the CDR3 is 17 residues. Trimming shortened V by 4 bases and J by 0 bases, and 16 bases separated the two germline ends. The CDR3 protein is CASSSTGLSYSNQPQHF. The CDR3 DNA sequence: TGTGCCAGCAGTTCCACAGGGCTCTCCTATAGCAATCAGCCCCAGCATTTT.

This clone was counted between two and nine times. The gene calls are TRBV18 and TRBJ2-2, with D perhaps TRBD1 (6 bases). The CDR3 length is 13 residues. Germline V gives CDR1 KGHSH, CDR2 LQKENI. V was shortened by 4 bases and J by 6 bases, with 9 bases between the two germline ends. The CDR3 DNA reads as TGTGCCAGCTCACTACAGGGACCCGGGGAGCTGTTTTTT. Its protein product is CASSLQGPGELFF.

This clone was counted between two and nine times. This chain joins TRBV4-1 and TRBJ2-2, with 8 bases matching TRBD2. The CDR3 runs 15 residues. Germline loops: CDR1 MGHRA, CDR2 YSYEKL. V lost 1 base to trimming and J lost 7 bases; unmatched junction nucleotides: 5. The CDR3 loop reads CASSQAWREVGELFF. CDR3 bases: TGCGCCAGCAGCCAAGCGTGGCGGGAGGTCGGGGAGCTGTTTTTT.

The chain combines TRBV19 with TRBJ2-6, with D perhaps TRBD2 (5 bases). Trimming removed 5 bases at V and 0 bases at J, with 11 bases between. The CDR3 runs 16 residues. Germline V CDR1 and CDR2: LNHDA, SQIVND (reference sequence). CDR3 DNA sequence: TGTGCCAGTAGTCGGACTCCCGACTCTGGGGCCAACGTCCTGACTTTC. Translation: CASSRTPDSGANVLTF.

As for this clone: An end of the junction differs from the germline gene, which may be a read error. V gene TRBV15 combines with J gene TRBJ1-1; 9 bases are shared with TRBD1. The length of the CDR3 is 16 residues. Germline CDR1 and CDR2: LNHNV and YYDKDF (reference sequence). The CDR3 loop is CATSRDRQGGSTAAFF. The CDR3 nucleotides read TGTGCCACCAGCAGAGACAGACAGGGGGGGTCGACTGCAGCTTTCTTT.